This T cell receptor (beta chain) comes out of a study of T-cell memory formation after mild COVID-19. TCRdb analysed the 5' RACE reads with MiXCR anew, one entry per CDR3 protein. The sample holds fewer than 300,000 distinct CDR3 sequences, 15% to 20% seen once. V was shortened by 4 bases and J by 3 bases, with 13 bases between the two germline ends. Germline V CDR1 and CDR2: MGHRA, YSYEKL. This CDR3 contains 15 residues. Many counts were recorded for this clonotype. The receptor's source is a man aged 18 to 35 who had mild COVID-19 (a few samples of this study predate the infection). Cell type and time point are not known. Input material: PBMCs or a T cell subset sorted from them (not recorded which). V is TRBV4-1 and J is TRBJ1-5; D perhaps matches TRBD1 (5 bases). CDR3 in amino acids: CASSPTGHLNQPQHF. The CDR3 coding sequence is TGCGCCAGCAGCCCGACCGGACACCTCAATCAGCCCCAGCATTTT.